This entry is about one T cell receptor (beta chain). Its specificity is unknown. The same CDR3 is also encoded by other DNA sequences in this sample. It was at deep level that the assay was run. Using immunoSEQ multiplex PCR, the repertoire was profiled, and TCRdb retains in-frame clones only, with some absent. Counted here are fewer than 3 million clones, roughly 92% occurring once; the ten biggest clones make up approximately 0.4%. The CDR3 runs 14 residues. Trimming shortened V by 0 bases and J by 2 bases, and 9 bases separated the two germline ends. CDR1 and CDR2 (germline): SGHRS, YFSETQ. The record originates from a study of shared clonotypes between healthy human individuals. Study context: The cohort had a couple of women and a few men, ages 18 to 49. Three plates each covered CD4 naive and memory; CD8 naive two, CD8 memory one.

Study-level results: Naive CD4 clonotype sharing across several donors was 4% to 5.5%.

V and J are TRBV5-1 and TRBJ2-7; D remains unclear. Sequences were obtained from naive CD4+ T cells from PBMCs. Sample subset: CD45RA+ positively selected. This receptor was obtained from a young man in good health. Some clones in this sample may be carry-over from other donors' samples. CDR3 loop: CASSLVPAAYEQYF. The CDR3 DNA sequence: TGCGCCAGCAGCTTGGTCCCAGCAGCCTACGAGCAGTACTTC.